A single sample gave rise to the 5 T cell receptor beta chains below, sequenced in a study of graft-versus-host responses after intestinal transplantation. Assay: immunoSEQ multiplex PCR; the TCRdb copy retains only in-frame clones and omits some. The table has just over 95,000 clones, roughly nine tenths seen once. These receptors lack a known antigen. The sample was unstimulated CD4+ T cells sorted from spleen or lymph node cells, taken before intestinal transplant. The receptor source for this set is a human donor who received an intestinal transplant.

The CDR3 region is CASSLKTSGSIDEQFF. The CDR3 nucleotides read TGTGCCAGCAGCCTTAAGACTAGCGGGAGCATCGATGAGCAGTTCTTC. The rearrangement joins TRBV27 to TRBJ2-1, with 12 positions matching TRBD2. Germline V CDR1 and CDR2: MNHEY, SMNVEV (reference sequence). Trimming took 6 bases from V and 8 from J; bases not matched to a gene: 11. CDR3 length: 16 residues.

V gene TRBV7-6 combines with J gene TRBJ2-7, with TRBD2 matching 11 bases. CDR1 is SGHVS, CDR2 FNYEAQ, per germline. After removal of 3 bases from V and 6 bases from J, the junction contained 1 base not matched to a gene. The CDR3 consists of 13 residues. CDR3 DNA sequence: TGTGCCAGCAGCTTCACTAGCGGGAGCGAGCAGTACTTC. Translating gives CASSFTSGSEQYF.

The rearrangement uses TRBV5-1 and TRBJ1-1, with 7 bases fitting TRBD1. Trimming removed 4 bases from V and 1 base from J; junction bases left unmatched: 16. Germline CDR1 is SGHRS and CDR2 is YFSETQ. This CDR3 contains 18 residues. The CDR3 loop reads CASSPGGDDRVWNTEAFF. In DNA, the CDR3 is TGCGCCAGCAGCCCTGGTGGAGACGACAGGGTTTGGAACACTGAAGCTTTCTTT. The complete variable domain, with remaining parts taken from reference TRBV5-1 and TRBJ1-1, reads KAGVTQTPRYLIKTRGQQVTLSCSPISGHRSVSWYQQTPGQGLQFLFEYFSETQRNKGNFPGRFSGRQFSNSRSEMNVSTLELGDSALYLCASSPGGDDRVWNTEAFFGQGTRLTVV.

The chain links TRBV13 to TRBJ2-7, with no clear D. CDR3 size: 11 residues. V was trimmed by 2 bases and J by 6 bases, leaving 5 bases between them. From germline, CDR1 is PRHDT and CDR2 FYEKMQ (reference sequence). The CDR3 sequence: CASSLSGEQYF. The CDR3 DNA follows: TGTGCCAGCAGCTTATCGGGCGAGCAGTACTTC.

This chain links TRBV30 with TRBJ1-3; the match to TRBD1 covers 9 bases. Unmatched junction bases numbered 6, after V lost 2 bases and J lost 4 bases. CDR3 length equals 15 residues. Germline V lookup: CDR1 GTSNPN, CDR2 SVGIG (reference sequence). The CDR3 sequence is CAWSPTGGWGNTIYF. The CDR3 DNA reads TGTGCCTGGAGTCCCACAGGGGGCTGGGGAAACACCATATATTTT.